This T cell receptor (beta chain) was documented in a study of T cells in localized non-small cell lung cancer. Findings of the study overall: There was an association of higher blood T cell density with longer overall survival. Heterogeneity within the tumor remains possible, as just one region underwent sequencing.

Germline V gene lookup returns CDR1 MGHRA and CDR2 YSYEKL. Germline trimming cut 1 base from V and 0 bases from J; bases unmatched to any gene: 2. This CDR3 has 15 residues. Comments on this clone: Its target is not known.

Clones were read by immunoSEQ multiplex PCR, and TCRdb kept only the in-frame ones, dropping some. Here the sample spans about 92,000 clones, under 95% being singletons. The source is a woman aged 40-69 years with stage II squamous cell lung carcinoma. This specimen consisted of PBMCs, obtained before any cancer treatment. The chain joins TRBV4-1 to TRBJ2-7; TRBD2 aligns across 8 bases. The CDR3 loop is CASSQVAGSSYEQYF. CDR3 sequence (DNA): TGCGCCAGCAGCCAAGTAGCGGGAAGCTCCTACGAGCAGTACTTC.